This section outlines one T cell receptor (beta chain) sequence together with its context. Seattle-derived patients entered the study during active infection and were followed longitudinally. The CDR3 is 15 amino acids. Trimming took 4 bases from V and 2 from J; bases not matched to a gene: 7. The germline V gene has CDR1 SGHNT and CDR2 YYREEE (reference sequence). The data are from a study of blood T cell repertoires in COVID-19. Background on the study: The United States, Italy and Spain supplied acute and convalescent COVID-19 samples.

The table came from immunoSEQ multiplex PCR; TCRdb's copy has only in-frame clones and leaves some out. The repertoire holds over 85,000 clones, with roughly 84% as singletons. The sequencing input was peripheral blood. This sequence joins TRBV5-4 and TRBJ2-3, with 7 bases matching TRBD1. The receptor was isolated from an elderly woman with COVID-19, enrolled during active disease. The CDR3 protein is CASSTRDSHTDTQYF. DNA for the CDR3: TGTGCCAGCAGCACCCGGGACAGCCACACAGATACGCAGTATTTT. The variable domain in full, with the rest retrieved from reference TRBV5-4 and TRBJ2-3, is ETGVTQSPTHLIKTRGQQVTLRCSSQSGHNTVSWYQQALGQGPQFIFQYYREEENGRGNFPPRFSGLQFPNYSSELNVNALELDDSALYLCASSTRDSHTDTQYFGPGTRLTVL.